This TCR beta chain stems from a study of blood T cells in healthy people across ages. The overall study: About one barcoded beta molecule per two T cells came from capture by template switching. General study points: The study regarded diversity estimates from one million T cells as underestimates.

The amount of total RNA extracted per sample was at least 6 micrograms. This clonotype was observed a handful of times. Its antigen is unknown. Next came a second PCR, run for about 6 to 12 cycles, which used a sample-barcoded 5' primer along with a J-beta primer mix. TCRdb re-analysed the 5' RACE reads in MiXCR, keeping a single row per CDR3 protein. In the table there are some 1,800,000 distinct CDR3 sequences, approximately 39% of which are singletons. Germline V gene data show CDR1 as DFQATT and CDR2 as SNEGSKA (reference sequence). V lost 5 bases and J lost 6, with 20 bases in between. The CDR3 loop spans 14 amino acids.

The chain recombines TRBV20-1 with TRBJ2-7; D is possibly TRBD1 or TRBD2 (6 bases each). This receptor was obtained from a human donor in good health. Sequenced: blood. The CDR3 DNA is TGCAGTGCTCCCTCCGGGACGGGGGCTTTCGAGCAGTACTTC. This gives the protein CSAPSGTGAFEQYF.